The rows below give T cell receptor beta chains drawn from one sample of a study of CXCR3-negative and CXCR3-positive naive CD8 T cells. TCRdb reprocessed the 5' RACE reads and stores each CDR3 protein as one record, lacking DNA. This listing includes some 130,000 distinct CDR3 sequences. Material: naive CXCR3- CD8+ T cells from blood. The receptors were sampled from a human donor in good health. Some clones in this sample may be carry-over from other donors' samples. The CDR3 runs from the conserved cysteine through the conserved F or W. The order of the fields is J gene, V gene, CDR3 protein.

TRBJ2-1 TRBV7-9 CASRIAGGRSYNEQFF
TRBJ2-3 TRBV28 CASSQSPSGVRTDTQYF
TRBJ2-7 TRBV20-1 CSAGNLVLAESSYEQYF
TRBJ2-1 TRBV28 CASSLGVTYNEQFF
TRBJ1-5 TRBV12-3/TRBV12-4 CASSLVGRDYQPQHF
TRBJ2-7 TRBV7-9 CASSFGWTEAHEQYF
TRBJ2-1 TRBV4-2 CASSPEGTSDYNEQFF
TRBJ2-1 TRBV5-5 CASSLVTGTGNEQFF
TRBJ2-1 TRBV7-8 CASSLSGTSGDEQFF
TRBJ2-7 TRBV5-1 CASSEAGTESYEQYF
TRBJ2-1 TRBV29-1 CSVEDYSGGSYNEQFF
TRBJ2-3 TRBV6-4 CASAEVHTDTQHF
TRBJ2-7 TRBV4-1 CASSQPNSGGAHEQYF
TRBJ2-1 TRBV4-1 CASSQGGTYNEQFF
TRBJ2-1 TRBV4-1 CASSQAGQGGNEQFF
TRBJ2-7 TRBV9 CASSVASGMPYEQYF
TRBJ2-5 TRBV7-9 CASSSMGLKEETQYF
TRBJ2-2 TRBV29-1 CSVEATGPGELFF
TRBJ2-5 TRBV4-1 CASSQAATGLEETQYF
TRBJ2-1 TRBV20-1 CSAELLNYNEQFF
TRBJ2-4 TRBV27 CASLLAKNIQYF
TRBJ2-7 TRBV14 CASSPLGGRGYEQYF